These T cell receptor beta chains were read from a single sample in a study of blood T cell repertoires in COVID-19. Only in-frame clones appear in the TCRdb table, and some are missing; sequencing was by immunoSEQ multiplex PCR. The table shows some 530,000 clones, with 88% occurring only once. Sequencing used PBMCs or T cells enriched from blood (not recorded which). These receptors were collected from an older woman who had recovered from COVID-19. The CDR3 runs from the conserved cysteine through the conserved F or W. D genes are given only for firm matches. The listing skips clone size in some rows; elsewhere it reads once, few, many or a size class.

TGTGCCAGCAGCTTAGACAGGGATCAGCCCCAGCATTTT,CASSLDRDQPQHF,TRBV7-6,-,TRBJ1-5,-
TGTGCCAGCAGTACCACCGGACAGGGAGGAGAGACCCAGTACTTC,CASSTTGQGGETQYF,TRBV6-5,TRBD1,TRBJ2-5,-
TGTGCCGCAAAAGGACAGGGGGAAAATTGGGCCTATAATTCACCCCTCCACTTT,CAAKGQGENWAYNSPLHF,TRBV10-3,TRBD1,TRBJ1-6,-
TGTGCCAGCACGGAGGGCTGGTCTGGAAACACCATATATTTT,CASTEGWSGNTIYF,TRBV9,-,TRBJ1-3,-
TGTGCCAGCAGCTCTGGTCTAGCTTCCTTTGATACGCAGTATTTT,CASSSGLASFDTQYF,TRBV11-2,-,TRBJ2-3,-
TGTGCCAGCGCCGGGGGGACCTTTGAGAGAGACACCATATATTTT,CASAGGTFERDTIYF,TRBV2,-,TRBJ1-3,-
TGTGCCAGTTTCAGAAACATGAACACTGAAGCTTTCTTT,CASFRNMNTEAFF,TRBV2,-,TRBJ1-1,-
TGTGCCAGTCAATATGGGGCGCGCACTGAAGCTTTCTTT,CASQYGARTEAFF,TRBV2,-,TRBJ1-1,-
TGTGCCAGCAGCTTATGGAGGGGGCCCGGGGAGCTGTTTTTT,CASSLWRGPGELFF,TRBV11-2,-,TRBJ2-2,-
TGCGCCAGCAGCACGACAGGGGGGACGTTTACGGAGACCCAGTACTTC,CASSTTGGTFTETQYF,TRBV5-1,TRBD1,TRBJ2-5,-
TGTGCCAGCAGCTTTCGGACAGCTAACACCGGGGAGCTGTTTTTT,CASSFRTANTGELFF,TRBV5-8,-,TRBJ2-2,once
TGTGCCAGCACCGAAGGGGTGGGGGCTGGAGCTTTCTTT,CASTEGVGAGAFF,TRBV2,-,TRBJ1-1,-
TGCAGCGTCGTAAGGGACAGGGGGCAAAGGACTGAAGCTTTCTTT,CSVVRDRGQRTEAFF,TRBV29-1,TRBD1,TRBJ1-1,-
TGTGCCAGCCAGTCGGGCGGGAATGCCAAAAACATTCAGTACTTC,CASQSGGNAKNIQYF,TRBV19,-,TRBJ2-4,-
TGTGCCACCACCGCGACAGGGGGCAAAGGAAATGAGCAGTTCTTC,CATTATGGKGNEQFF,TRBV24-1,TRBD1,TRBJ2-1,-
TGTGCCAGCAGTGAAGCAGGCGGGCTGGGGGGTGGCTACACCTTC,CASSEAGGLGGGYTF,TRBV6-1,-,TRBJ1-2,-
TGTGCCACAAGTACCGGACAGATTAATTCACCCCTCCACTTT,CATSTGQINSPLHF,TRBV24-1,-,TRBJ1-6,-
TGTGCCTGGAGTGTAGGGGTTGTCACTGAAGCTTTCTTT,CAWSVGVVTEAFF,TRBV30,-,TRBJ1-1,-
TGTGCCAGTAGACTCCGGGACTACCAAGAGACCCAGTACTTC,CASRLRDYQETQYF,TRBV19,-,TRBJ2-5,-
TGTGCCAGCAGCCAAGGACTAGGAAGAGATACGCAGTATTTT,CASSQGLGRDTQYF,TRBV14,-,TRBJ2-3,-
TGTGCCAGCACCGTGACTATACCGCGGGGGCCAGCTTGGGGCGCAGATACGCAGTATTTT,CASTVTIPRGPAWGADTQYF,TRBV9,-,TRBJ2-3,-
TGTGCTAGTGGTAAACGGACAGGGGGCACCAGGGAGAACACTGAAGCTTTCTTT,CASGKRTGGTRENTEAFF,TRBV12-5,TRBD1,TRBJ1-1,few
TGTGCCAGCAGCCCCGGGACAGGGGGAGAGCAGTACTTC,CASSPGTGGEQYF,TRBV11-3,TRBD1,TRBJ2-7,-
TGTGCCAGCAGTCCCAGACCAGGGAACACTGAAGCTTTCTTT,CASSPRPGNTEAFF,TRBV27,-,TRBJ1-1,-
TGTGCCAGTAGTAGGAACACTCTAGCGGTAACGAACACCGGGGAGCTGTTTTTT,CASSRNTLAVTNTGELFF,TRBV19,TRBD2,TRBJ2-2,-
TGTGCCAGCAGTTTATTCACAGGGGGCAATTCACCCCTCCACTTT,CASSLFTGGNSPLHF,TRBV28,TRBD1,TRBJ1-6,-
TGTGCCAGCAGTGCGTCTAACTCTGGAAACACCATATATTTT,CASSASNSGNTIYF,TRBV28,-,TRBJ1-3,-
TGCGCCAGCAGGGCGGGGGGAAGCACAGATACGCAGTATTTT,CASRAGGSTDTQYF,TRBV10-2,TRBD2,TRBJ2-3,once
TGTGCCAGCAGCTTCCATCAGGGAGGGGGTAATGAAAAACTGTTTTTT,CASSFHQGGGNEKLFF,TRBV11-2,-,TRBJ1-4,few
TGCGCCAGCAGCTTGGGGGTAACTAGCGGGGGGCCCACAGATACGCAGTATTTT,CASSLGVTSGGPTDTQYF,TRBV5-1,TRBD2,TRBJ2-3,-
TGCGCCAGCAGAGGACAGGGTGAAGCTTTCTTT,CASRGQGEAFF,TRBV5-1,TRBD1,TRBJ1-1,-
TGCGCCAGCAGTCCCCAGGGGGCGGGAGAGACCCAGTACTTC,CASSPQGAGETQYF,TRBV5-1,TRBD1,TRBJ2-5,once
TGCGCCAGCAGTGATCCGGGATCCTTGGGCTACACCTTC,CASSDPGSLGYTF,TRBV10-2,-,TRBJ1-2,-
TGTGCCAGCAGCCCAACAGCCTCTGGAAACACCATATATTTT,CASSPTASGNTIYF,TRBV3-1/TRBV3-2,-,TRBJ1-3,-
TGTGCCAGCAGCTTTCAGGGCCCTAATGAAAAACTGTTTTTT,CASSFQGPNEKLFF,TRBV7-2,-,TRBJ1-4,-
TGTGCCAGCAGTGCCCAGGGCCAGGTCAATTCACCCCTCCACTTT,CASSAQGQVNSPLHF,TRBV6-6,-,TRBJ1-6,-
TGTGCCAGCAGCCCGCGCCGACAGGGGGCGAGTCAGTACTTC,CASSPRRQGASQYF,TRBV2,TRBD1,TRBJ2-4,-
TGTGCCACCAGTGCCGCCACCGGGTCTGCCGGGCCCCAGCATTTT,CATSAATGSAGPQHF,TRBV24-1,-,TRBJ1-5,-
TGTGCCATCAGTGACCCCCTCTCTGGAAACACCATATATTTT,CAISDPLSGNTIYF,TRBV10-3,-,TRBJ1-3,-
TGTGCCAGCGGATACAGAGATACGCAGTATTTT,CASGYRDTQYF,TRBV5-6,-,TRBJ2-3,few
TGTGCCAGCAGCTTGGACCCCACAGGGAGTGACATTCAGTACTTC,CASSLDPTGSDIQYF,TRBV5-5,-,TRBJ2-4,-
TGTGCCATCAGTGAGTCTACAGGCTCCTACGAGCAGTACTTC,CAISESTGSYEQYF,TRBV10-3,-,TRBJ2-7,-
TGTGCCAGCAGCTCAACAGGGTCCAATTCACCCCTCCACTTT,CASSSTGSNSPLHF,TRBV7-8,-,TRBJ1-6,-
TGTGCCAGCAGTGCACTGGATGAAAAACTGTTTTTT,CASSALDEKLFF,TRBV2,-,TRBJ1-4,-
TGTGCCAGCAGCCAAGCAGGGGGGACAGGGACCCGGGAGACCCAGTACTTC,CASSQAGGTGTRETQYF,TRBV3-1/TRBV3-2,TRBD1,TRBJ2-5,-
TGCAGCGTCCTTCGGGACACCGGGGAGCTGTTTTTT,CSVLRDTGELFF,TRBV29-1,-,TRBJ2-2,-
TGTGCCAGCAGTATAGTTCCTGGAAACACCATATATTTT,CASSIVPGNTIYF,TRBV27,-,TRBJ1-3,-
TGTGCCAGCTCAACCGGACAGTCCTACGAGCAGTACTTC,CASSTGQSYEQYF,TRBV18,-,TRBJ2-7,-
TGTGCCAGCAGCTTAAATGCGTTAGGAGCGGCGAACACTGAAGCTTTCTTT,CASSLNALGAANTEAFF,TRBV11-3,-,TRBJ1-1,-
TGTGCCAGCAGCACAGGAGTGCGGAATCAGCCCCAGCATTTT,CASSTGVRNQPQHF,TRBV6-5,-,TRBJ1-5,-
TGTGCCAGTAGTATCTCCTTTGCAGGGGCTGAAGCTTTCTTT,CASSISFAGAEAFF,TRBV19,-,TRBJ1-1,-
TGCAGCGTTGAACAGGGGCCCTCGAACACTGAAGCTTTCTTT,CSVEQGPSNTEAFF,TRBV29-1,-,TRBJ1-1,few
TGTGCCAGCCGTAGCGGGGGGCAGTTGGAGACCCAGTACTTC,CASRSGGQLETQYF,TRBV2,TRBD2,TRBJ2-5,once
TGTGCCAGCAGATCCAGGGTAATGGGCAATCAGCCCCAGCATTTT,CASRSRVMGNQPQHF,TRBV2,-,TRBJ1-5,-
TGTGCCACCAGTGGGAGTATTAGCGCAGATACGCAGTATTTT,CATSGSISADTQYF,TRBV24-1,-,TRBJ2-3,-
TGTGCCAGCAGTCGGACTTCCAACTCTGGAAACACCATATATTTT,CASSRTSNSGNTIYF,TRBV27,-,TRBJ1-3,-
TGTGCCAGCAGCTTGGCCCACGGCGTCGGCAGGGCTGGGGCCAACGTCCTGACTTTC,CASSLAHGVGRAGANVLTF,TRBV5-5,-,TRBJ2-6,-
TGTGCCAGCAGCTTACTAAGCGGGGGCACAGATACGCAGTATTTT,CASSLLSGGTDTQYF,TRBV7-2,TRBD2,TRBJ2-3,-
TGCGCCAGCGGCCTACGACTAGCGGGGAAGGCCGGGGAGCTGTTTTTT,CASGLRLAGKAGELFF,TRBV5-1,TRBD2,TRBJ2-2,-